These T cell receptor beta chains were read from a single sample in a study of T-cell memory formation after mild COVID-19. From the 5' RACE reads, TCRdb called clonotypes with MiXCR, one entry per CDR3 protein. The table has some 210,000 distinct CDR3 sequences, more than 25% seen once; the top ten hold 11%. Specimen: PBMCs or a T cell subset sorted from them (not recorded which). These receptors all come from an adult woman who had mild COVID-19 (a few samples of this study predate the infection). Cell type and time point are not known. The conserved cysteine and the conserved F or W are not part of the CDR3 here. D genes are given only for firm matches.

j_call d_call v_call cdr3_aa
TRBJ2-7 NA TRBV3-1 ASGVGYEQY
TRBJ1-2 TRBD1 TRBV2 ASRGTGVRSYGYT
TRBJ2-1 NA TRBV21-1 ASSKASRVLWSYNEQF
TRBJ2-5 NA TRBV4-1 ASSLALEDRGETQY
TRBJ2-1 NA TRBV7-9 ASSPPLDSTYNEQF
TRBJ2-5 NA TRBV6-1 ASSPPWGDWESETQY
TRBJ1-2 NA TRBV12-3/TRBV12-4 ACALDSNYGYT
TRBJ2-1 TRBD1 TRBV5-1 ASSLVTGQIGDEQF
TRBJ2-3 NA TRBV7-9 ASSSTGAGTDTQY
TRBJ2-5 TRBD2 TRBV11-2 ASSLVGTSGGAGETQY
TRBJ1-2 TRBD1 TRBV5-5 ASSPGTGNYGYT
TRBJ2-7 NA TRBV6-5 ASSYSLSRAIIRYEQY
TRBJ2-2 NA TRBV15 ATSRRTRIAGELF
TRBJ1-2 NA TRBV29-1 SVEYGYT
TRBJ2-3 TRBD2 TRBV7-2 ASSYGGGQY
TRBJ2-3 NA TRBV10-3 AISESQIPYPTDTQY
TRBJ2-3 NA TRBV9 ASSDPGGADTQY
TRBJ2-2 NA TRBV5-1 ASSLARLTTNTGELF
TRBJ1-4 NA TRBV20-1 SARGEARNEKLF
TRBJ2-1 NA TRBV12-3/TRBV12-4 ASSLSPYHEQF
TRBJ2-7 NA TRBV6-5 ASSLSGTGIYEQY
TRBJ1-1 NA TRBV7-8 ASSLDQNTEAF
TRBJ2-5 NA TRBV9 ASSAMGAVLETQY
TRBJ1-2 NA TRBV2 ASSESQNHYGYT
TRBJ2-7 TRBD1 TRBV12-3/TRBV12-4 ASSSGQDSYEQY
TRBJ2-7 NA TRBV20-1 SANRVVYEQY
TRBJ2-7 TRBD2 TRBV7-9 ASSLAPSGGYEQY
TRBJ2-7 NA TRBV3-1 ASSQVGNEQY
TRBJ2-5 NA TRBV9 ASSVAPHGDGETQY
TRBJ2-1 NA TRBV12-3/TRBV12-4 ASTFLRGRAYNEQF
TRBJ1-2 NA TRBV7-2 ASSVGVSRGYT
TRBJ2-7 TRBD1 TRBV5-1 ASSPDRVFNEQY
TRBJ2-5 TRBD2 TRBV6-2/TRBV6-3 ASSRTSREETQY
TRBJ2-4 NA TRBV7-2 ASSVNRGAKNIQY
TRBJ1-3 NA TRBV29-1 SVVGDNSGNTIY
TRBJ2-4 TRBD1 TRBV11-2 ASSSIRQGIDIQY
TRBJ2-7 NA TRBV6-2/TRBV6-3 ASGPVHYEQY
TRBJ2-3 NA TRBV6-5 ASSYSVGGTQY
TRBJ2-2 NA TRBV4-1 ASSLSRRHESTGELF
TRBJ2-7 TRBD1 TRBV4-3 ASSQDRSRGQGSYEQY
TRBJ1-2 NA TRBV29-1 SVGDTYGYT
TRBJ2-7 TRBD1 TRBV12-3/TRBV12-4 ASSTGTGAWEQY
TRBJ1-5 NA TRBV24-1 ATSRGNQPQH
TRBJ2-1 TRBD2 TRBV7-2 ASSLMGGRLSDEQF
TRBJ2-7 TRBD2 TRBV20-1 SARMTSGATYEQY
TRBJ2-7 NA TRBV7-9 ASSLPGASYEQY
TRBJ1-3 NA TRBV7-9 ASSSTRGGGSGNTIY
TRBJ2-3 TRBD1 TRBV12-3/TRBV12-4 ATSPGTGKDTQY
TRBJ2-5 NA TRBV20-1 SARDAADMVGGY
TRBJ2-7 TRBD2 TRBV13 ASSFLLAVYEQY
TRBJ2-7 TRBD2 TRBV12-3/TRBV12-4 ASSLRGIAGFTYEQY
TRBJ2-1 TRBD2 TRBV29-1 SVRGTSGNNEQF
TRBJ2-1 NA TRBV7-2 ASSPVGGSGEQF
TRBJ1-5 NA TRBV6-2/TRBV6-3 ASSYGVTPQH
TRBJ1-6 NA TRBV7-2 ASSTSGNSPLH
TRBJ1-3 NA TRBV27 ASSLRVPYSGNTIY
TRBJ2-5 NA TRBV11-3 ASSLGAWGEPGETQY
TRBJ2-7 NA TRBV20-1 SARSGEQY
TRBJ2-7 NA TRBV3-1 ASSQLLIREHLEQY